This TCR beta chain appears in the sequencing data of a study of monozygotic twins with inflammatory bowel disease. Whole-study results and caveats: Diversity of TCRbeta measured by inverse Simpson was lower in IBD patients than in healthy co-twins.

TCRalpha along with TCRbeta cDNA was subjected to two nested PCRs lasting roughly 16 and 10 cycles. TCRdb re-called the 5' RACE reads and shows each CDR3 protein once, DNA omitted. The sample's table shows approximately 400,000 distinct CDR3 sequences. The V gene's germline CDR1 is DFQATT and CDR2 SNEGSKA (reference sequence). This CDR3 is 12 amino acids long. Concerning this clonotype: The antigen remains unidentified.

The sequence came from a human donor with ulcerative colitis or Crohn's disease, or a healthy co-twin of an affected twin (not recorded which). This chain uses TRBV20-1 with TRBJ2-5. Sequencing input: blood. CDR3: CSARGSGETQYF.